Each of the 32 T cell receptor beta chains below was sequenced from the same sample in a study of cytomegalovirus exposure and HLA in healthy donors. The PCR ran on 60 Vbeta and 13 Jbeta primers. Profiled with immunoSEQ multiplex PCR; TCRdb holds only in-frame clones, not every one. The sample gives roughly 190,000 clones, around 80% of which show up once; roughly 1.1% is in the top ten. The sample taken for sequencing was PBMCs. These receptors were obtained from a woman aged 40 to 50 in good health and CMV-seronegative.

The rearrangement joins TRBV27 to TRBJ1-2, with TRBD1 as a possible D gene (6 bases). The CDR3 has 15 amino acids. Germline V lookup: CDR1 MNHEY, CDR2 SMNVEV (reference sequence). The V and J ends lost 2 bases and 2 bases respectively, with 12 bases between them. The CDR3 DNA reads as TGTGCCAGCAGTTTAAGCAGGGGCAGAAACTATGGCTACACCTTC. Encoded protein: CASSLSRGRNYGYTF.

The chain links TRBV19 to TRBJ1-2; D unclear. V shed 1 base and J shed 4 bases, with 7 bases lying between them. The CDR3 length is 13 residues. The germline gives CDR1 LNHDA, CDR2 SQIVND (reference sequence). For the CDR3, the DNA is TGTGCCAGTAGTATAGGCAGATTCTATGGCTACACCTTC. Its protein product is CASSIGRFYGYTF.

The chain links TRBV19 to TRBJ1-2; 9 nucleotides line up with TRBD1. Trimming took 4 bases from V and 3 from J; bases not matched to a gene: 3. Germline CDR1 LNHDA, CDR2 SQIVND (reference sequence). The CDR3 has 14 residues. This CDR3 reads CASSRGQGHYGYTF. For the CDR3, the DNA is TGTGCCAGTAGTAGGGGACAGGGCCACTATGGCTACACCTTC.

V is TRBV27 and J is TRBJ1-5; TRBD1 agrees at 7 bases. CDR3 size: 14 residues. Per the germline V gene, CDR1 is MNHEY and CDR2 is SMNVEV (reference sequence). V shed 3 bases and J 7 bases; nucleotides not matched to a gene: 6. The chain's CDR3 is CASSFKGARQPQHF. CDR3 sequence (DNA): TGTGCCAGCAGTTTTAAGGGGGCGCGACAGCCCCAGCATTTT.

V gene TRBV5-1 combines with J gene TRBJ2-5, with D maybe TRBD2 (6 bases). The CDR3 covers 14 residues. Trimming removed 6 bases at V and 5 bases at J, with 17 bases between. Germline CDR1 and CDR2: SGHRS and YFSETQ. CDR3 sequence: CASKSSSGGETQYF. As DNA, the CDR3 is TGCGCCAGCAAATCATCATCTGGGGGGGAGACCCAGTACTTC.

DNA of the CDR3: TGTGCCAGTACCTCCAGCGTTCTGGTGGCCAACGTCCTGACTTTC. Translation: CASTSSVLVANVLTF. V and J are TRBV19 and TRBJ2-6; no definite D call. Trimming took 7 bases from V and 6 from J, leaving 16 bases between them. Germline values: CDR1 LNHDA, CDR2 SQIVND (reference sequence). The CDR3 has 15 amino acids.

This chain connects TRBV2 to TRBJ2-2; TRBD1 is a possible D gene (6 bases). The germline CDR1 and CDR2 sequences are SNHLY and FYNNEI. The CDR3 loop spans 15 amino acids. The germline V and J ends were trimmed by 7 bases and 5 bases, with 17 bases remaining between them. The DNA of the CDR3 is TGTGCCAGCACGAGGGAGCAACAGGGAACCGGGGAGCTGTTTTTT. Translated, it gives CASTREQQGTGELFF.

CDR3 sequence: CASSGEYEQFF. Written as DNA, the CDR3 is TGTGCCAGCAGCGGGGAGTATGAGCAGTTCTTC. The chain links TRBV9 to TRBJ2-1; maybe TRBD2 (5 bases). V shed 3 bases and J shed 8 bases, with 6 bases lying between them. Germline V gene sequence: CDR1 SGDLS, CDR2 YYNGEE. The CDR3 is 11 residues long.

V usage is TRBV13 and J usage is TRBJ2-3; perhaps TRBD1 as D (6 bases). Germline values: CDR1 PRHDT, CDR2 FYEKMQ (reference sequence). This CDR3 region has 14 residues. The V end was cut by 6 bases, the J end by 6 bases, with 16 bases between. The CDR3 DNA follows: TGTGCCAGCAGGCGAGGGGGAACGGTCGATACGCAGTATTTT. Translated: CASRRGGTVDTQYF.

This clone came up a few times. The chain is built from TRBV28 and TRBJ2-7, with D unresolved. Germline CDR1 is MDHEN and CDR2 is SYDVKM. V lost 8 bases and J lost 3, with 14 bases in between. This CDR3 contains 13 residues. The CDR3 spells CASGLTDLYEQYF. Here the CDR3 DNA reads TGTGCCAGCGGGTTAACAGATCTCTACGAGCAGTACTTC.

The chain recombines TRBV30 with TRBJ1-6; the D is unclear. The germline V gene encodes CDR1 GTSNPN and CDR2 SVGIG (reference sequence). V lost 0 bases and J lost 8, with 11 bases in between. This CDR3 region has 14 residues. In DNA form, the CDR3 reads TGTGCCTGGAGTGTACGGGGTGGGGATTCACCCCTCCACTTT. Translation gives CAWSVRGGDSPLHF. Based on the CDR3 plus reference TRBV30 and TRBJ1-6, the full variable domain is SQTIHQWPATLVQPVGSPLSLECTVEGTSNPNLYWYRQAAGRGLQLLFYSVGIGQISSEVPQNLSASRPQDRQFILSSKKLLLSDSGFYLCAWSVRGGDSPLHFGNGTRLTVT.

The V gene is TRBV28, the J gene TRBJ1-5; D call uncertain. With 3 bases removed from V and 0 bases from J, the gap between germline ends came to 6 bases. Germline V gives CDR1 MDHEN, CDR2 SYDVKM. The CDR3 contains 14 residues. This CDR3 is CASSFIDSNQPQHF. The CDR3 DNA follows: TGTGCCAGCAGTTTCATAGATAGCAATCAGCCCCAGCATTTT.

CDR3 amino acids: CASSKGGRTDTQYF. The DNA for the CDR3 is TGTGCCAGCAGCAAAGGGGGCCGCACAGATACGCAGTATTTT. The rearrangement links TRBV21-1 to TRBJ2-3; the DNA was not used to check the table's D call, TRBD1. TRBV21-1 is a documented pseudogene. The CDR3 runs to 14 residues.

This clone was counted only a few times. The chain's CDR3 is CASSRDRSTDTQYF. The CDR3 DNA sequence: TGTGCCAGCAGCCGGGACAGAAGCACAGATACGCAGTATTTT. V gene TRBV27 combines with J gene TRBJ2-3; 7 bases are shared with TRBD1. Trimming cost V 6 bases and J 0 bases; bases outside gene matches: 3. This CDR3 has 14 amino acids. CDR1 is MNHEY and CDR2 is SMNVEV in the germline V gene (reference sequence).

The gene calls are TRBV7-3 and TRBJ2-1, with 12 bases lining up with TRBD2. Germline values: CDR1 SGHTA, CDR2 FQGTGA. The CDR3 sequence is 14 residues long. The V gene end was trimmed by 5 bases and the J gene end by 6 bases; junction bases not matched to a gene: 2. The CDR3 loop reads CASSRTSGINEQFF. CDR3 sequence (DNA): TGTGCCAGCAGCCGGACTAGCGGGATCAATGAGCAGTTCTTC.

The rearrangement links TRBV4-2 to TRBJ1-2; 7 bases fit TRBD1. Germline V gives CDR1 LGHNA, CDR2 YNFKEQ. With V trimmed by 0 bases and J by 8 bases, 12 bases remained unmatched. The CDR3 sequence is 16 residues long. The CDR3 protein is CASSQDWTGGTGGYTF. CDR3 in DNA: TGTGCCAGCAGCCAAGATTGGACAGGAGGGACCGGGGGCTACACCTTC.

As concerns this clone: At one boundary the junction diverges from the germline segment, which might be a read error. The V and J genes are TRBV30 and TRBJ1-2; D is possibly TRBD1 (6 bases). This CDR3 region has 11 residues. CDR1 is GTSNPN and CDR2 is SVGIG in the germline V gene (reference sequence). In nucleotides, the CDR3 is TGTGCCTGGAGTCCCTTAGGGGGGGATGTCTTC. Its protein is CAWSPLGGDVF.

This clone was observed a single time. This chain connects TRBV6-5 to TRBJ2-7; TRBD2 matches 7 bases. The germline V gene encodes CDR1 MNHEY and CDR2 SVGAGI. With V trimmed by 4 bases and J by 5 bases, 8 bases remained unmatched. This CDR3 contains 14 residues. The CDR3 nucleotides read TGTGCCAGCAGTTCACCGGGACTAAGTAACGAGCAGTACTTC. Amino acid sequence: CASSSPGLSNEQYF.

The V gene is TRBV7-9, the J gene TRBJ1-1; D uncertain. The CDR3 has 14 residues. In germline, CDR1 is SEHNR, CDR2 FQNEAQ (reference sequence). The ends were cut back, 1 base at V and 5 bases at J, with 11 bases in the middle. The CDR3 spells CASSLGFRLTEAFF. CDR3 DNA sequence: TGTGCCAGCAGCTTAGGGTTCAGGCTAACTGAAGCTTTCTTT.

The chain is built from TRBV7-2 and TRBJ1-3; maybe TRBD1 (5 bases). This CDR3 is 14 amino acids long. Germline V CDR1 and CDR2: SGHTA, FQGNSA. V was clipped by 8 bases and J by 1 base, with 12 bases between them. The CDR3 nucleotides are TGTGCCAGCTCTAAAGGGACTTCTGGAAACACCATATATTTT. Its translation is CASSKGTSGNTIYF.

The chain couples TRBV25-1 to TRBJ2-1; 8 nucleotides align to TRBD2. The germline V gene encodes CDR1 MGHDK and CDR2 SYGVNS. CDR3 length: 16 amino acids. V was pared by 5 bases and J by 0 bases, with 6 bases of the junction left unmatched. CDR3: CASSPSSGTSYNEQFF. The CDR3 DNA reads as TGTGCCAGCAGTCCTAGTAGCGGGACCTCCTACAATGAGCAGTTCTTC.

The genes are TRBV10-3 and TRBJ1-1; tentative D call: TRBD1 (5 bases). Per the germline V gene, CDR1 is ENHRY and CDR2 is SYGVKD. CDR3 length equals 15 residues. With 6 bases removed from V and 4 bases from J, the gap between germline ends came to 18 bases. The DNA of the CDR3 is TGTGCCATCAGCCCTCAGCGGGACGCAGTCACTGAAGCTTTCTTT. Amino acid sequence: CAISPQRDAVTEAFF.

The chain is built from TRBV14 and TRBJ2-5; 11 nucleotides line up with TRBD1. The CDR3 is 14 amino acids. V shed 3 bases and J 5 bases; nucleotides not matched to a gene: 2. Germline V lookup: CDR1 SGHDN, CDR2 FVKESK. CDR3 region: CASSQWDRGETQYF. The CDR3 DNA follows: TGTGCCAGCAGCCAGTGGGACAGGGGGGAGACCCAGTACTTC.

This chain uses TRBV9 with TRBJ2-3, with 9 bases identical to TRBD2. Germline CDR1 and CDR2: SGDLS and YYNGEE. The ends lost 1 base at V and 1 base at J; junction bases unmatched: 1. CDR3 length: 15 amino acids. The CDR3 loop is CASSVSSGGTDTQYF. CDR3 nucleotides: TGTGCCAGCAGCGTATCTAGCGGGGGCACAGATACGCAGTATTTT. The variable domain in full, with the rest retrieved from reference TRBV9 and TRBJ2-3, is DSGVTQTPKHLITATGQRVTLRCSPRSGDLSVYWYQQSLDQGLQFLIQYYNGEERAKGNILERFSAQQFPDLHSELNLSSLELGDSALYFCASSVSSGGTDTQYFGPGTRLTVL.

The J gene is TRBJ2-3, the V gene TRBV7-2; D may be TRBD2 (6 bases). V was trimmed by 4 bases and J by 6 bases, leaving 17 bases between them. This CDR3 is 15 amino acids long. Germline V CDR1 and CDR2: SGHTA, FQGNSA. The CDR3 bases are TGTGCCAGCAGCTCCTCTAGCGTTAAATCGGATACGCAGTATTTT. Protein product: CASSSSSVKSDTQYF.

This chain links TRBV6-1 with TRBJ1-1; possibly TRBD1 for D (6 bases). The V end was cut by 5 bases, the J end by 2 bases, with 12 bases between. This CDR3 is 14 amino acids long. The germline gives CDR1 MNHNS, CDR2 SASEGT. The CDR3 region is CASSRTVQNTEAFF. CDR3 in DNA: TGTGCCAGCAGTCGGACAGTCCAAAACACTGAAGCTTTCTTT.

This sequence joins TRBV5-6 and TRBJ1-2; 7 bases match TRBD1. CDR1 is SGHDT, CDR2 YYEEEE, per germline. V trimming: 4 bases; J trimming: 8 bases; junction bases outside the gene matches: 8. The CDR3 has 13 amino acids. CDR3 protein: CASSPTGTEGYTF. The CDR3 coding sequence is TGTGCCAGCAGCCCGACAGGGACAGAAGGCTACACCTTC.

The chain links TRBV27 to TRBJ2-5; 9 bases line up with TRBD1. The end of the DNA fits TRBJ2-7 better, so the J call may be wrong. This CDR3 region has 14 residues. Germline CDR1 and CDR2: MNHEY and SMNVEV (reference sequence). The CDR3: CASTRTGEAYEQYF. CDR3 nucleotide sequence: TGTGCCAGCACCCGGACAGGGGAGGCCTACGAGCAGTACTTC.

V gene TRBV21-1 combines with J gene TRBJ2-1; the DNA was not compared with TRBD1, the D call given in the table. TRBV21-1 represents a pseudogene. This CDR3 is built from 15 residues. Here the CDR3 DNA reads TGTGCCAGCAGCCCCTGGGGCCCTCCCTACAATGAGCAGTTCTTC. As protein: CASSPWGPPYNEQFF.

V usage is TRBV29-1 and J usage is TRBJ2-3, with 7 bases fitting TRBD1. The V gene's germline CDR1 is SQVTM and CDR2 ANQGSEA. Trimming took 5 bases from V and 4 from J; bases not matched to a gene: 3. This CDR3 contains 12 residues. The CDR3: CSVRQGPDTQYF. The CDR3 DNA follows: TGCAGCGTTCGACAGGGCCCAGATACGCAGTATTTT.

V gene TRBV12-5 combines with J gene TRBJ2-2, with D possibly TRBD1 on 6 matching bases. The CDR3 totals 15 residues. The V end was cut by 7 bases, the J end by 4 bases, with 16 bases between. Germline CDR1 reads LGHNT; CDR2 reads FRNRAP. The CDR3 DNA reads TGTGCTAGTGCCCGGACAGCCTGGGGCACCGGGGAGCTGTTTTTT. This encodes CASARTAWGTGELFF.

V is TRBV11-3 and J is TRBJ2-7; D is possibly TRBD2 (6 bases). This CDR3 region has 17 residues. CDR1 and CDR2 (germline): SGHNT, YENEEA. Trimming took 5 bases from V and 0 from J, leaving 20 bases between them. CDR3 in amino acids: CASSHPKSGQSSYEQYF. Written as DNA, the CDR3 is TGTGCCAGCAGCCACCCTAAGAGCGGGCAGAGCTCCTACGAGCAGTACTTC. Complete variable domain (other parts from reference TRBV11-3 and TRBJ2-7): EAGVVQSPRYKIIEKKQPVAFWCNPISGHNTLYWYLQNLGQGPELLIRYENEEAVDDSQLPKDRFSAERLKGVDSTLKIQPAELGDSAVYLCASSHPKSGQSSYEQYFGPGTRLTVT.